This T cell receptor (beta chain) was retrieved from a study of early T cells in non-severe SARS-CoV-2 infection listed by TCRdb under 2021. A note on the overall study: Because TCR sequencing was done on bulk RNA from unsorted whole blood, the alpha and beta chains could not be paired. What the work shows at the level of the full study, not this receptor alone: VDJdb matching was skewed toward anti-spike CD8 responses and likely underestimated virus-specific expansions, missing private and CD4 specificities.

Taken from cysteine to phenylalanine, the CDR3 has 17 residues. This entry keeps only the CDR3 DNA: 51 bases, framed from base 1. The germline V end is reduced by 0 bases and the J end by 6 bases; junction bases left unmatched: 7. This clonotype was detected only a few times. What this receptor recognizes is not known. Base qualities are not at hand, and no much larger clone is one base apart. Set within a cohort of healthcare workers in London, UK, this nested case-control study involved weekly PCR testing of nasopharyngeal swabs along with blood sampling. Healthcare workers were recruited between 23 and 31 March 2020, during the week of the UK lockdown, and were followed weekly for up to roughly 15 weeks. The library came from 5' RACE. The instrument was a NextSeq 500. In the TCR library protocol, unique molecular identifiers were attached to individual cDNA molecules to correct for PCR bias and sequencing error. Sequencing covered both TCR alpha and beta chains, and within each sample the abundances of alpha and beta sequences were tightly co-correlated. Concerning the study's data processing: Decombinator V4 was used to annotate the V gene, J gene and CDR3 of the TCR sequences. Expanded TCRs were defined as changing significantly between any two time points under a Poisson model with p below 0.0001. Abundances of TCRs were expressed as counts per million after normalisation to the total number of TCRs sequenced in each sample. TRAV1-2 paired with TRAJ12, TRAJ20 or TRAJ33 defined MAIT TCRs, while TRAV10 paired with TRAJ18 defined iNKT TCRs. VDJdb, accessed on 1 November 2021, was searched for TCRs annotated for CMV, EBV and SARS-CoV-2, and TCRs annotated for more than one antigen were excluded. TCRdb reanalyzed the raw reads on its own, using fastp at Q25 for trimming and MiXCR for clone calling, and kept in-frame beta chains. Merged by CDR3 protein, the rows form single entries marked with the most common genes and DNA. V and J calls and clone size were set by TCRdb, not the authors. The sample table lists tens of thousands of distinct CDR3 sequences, under 12% of them with a count of one. The top ten hold over 5% of the sample.

The clonotype comes from an adult who was a healthcare worker with PCR-confirmed SARS-CoV-2 infection or an uninfected control (not recorded which). The sequencing input was whole blood. The chain joins TRBV12-3 or TRBV12-4 to TRBJ2-1; the central 11 bases match TRBD1. The CDR3 has the sequence CASSLAGGDRGSNEQFF. The DNA sequence is given as TGTGCCAGCAGTTTAGCCGGCGGGGACAGGGGGTCCAATGAGCAGTTCTTC.